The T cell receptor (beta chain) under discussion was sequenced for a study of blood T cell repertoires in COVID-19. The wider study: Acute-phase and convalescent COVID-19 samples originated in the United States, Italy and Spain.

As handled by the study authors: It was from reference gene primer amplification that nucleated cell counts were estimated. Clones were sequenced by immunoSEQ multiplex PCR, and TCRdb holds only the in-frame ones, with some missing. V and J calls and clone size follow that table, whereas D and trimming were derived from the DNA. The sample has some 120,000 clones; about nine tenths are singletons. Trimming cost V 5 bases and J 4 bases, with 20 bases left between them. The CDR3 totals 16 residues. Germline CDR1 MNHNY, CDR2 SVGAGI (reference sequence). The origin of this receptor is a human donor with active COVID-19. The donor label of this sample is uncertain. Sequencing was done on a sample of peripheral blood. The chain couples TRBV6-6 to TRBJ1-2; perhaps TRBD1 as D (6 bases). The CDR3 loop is CASSRLGGGASYGYTF. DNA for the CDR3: TGTGCCAGCAGTCGCCTTGGTGGGGGCGCATCCTATGGCTACACCTTC.